The rows below give T cell receptor beta chains drawn from one sample of a study of blood T cell repertoires in COVID-19. Sequencing used immunoSEQ multiplex PCR; TCRdb keeps in-frame clones, though not all of them. The sample consists of more than 70,000 clones, about 82% of them appearing once. Sequencing used peripheral blood. The receptor set was obtained from an elderly woman in a cohort sampled during active or convalescent COVID-19. Both conserved end residues are part of each CDR3. The D gene is left open where the match is weak. Expanded clones get a size class; other rows say once, few or many, or leave the size out.

abundance: NA
d_gene: NA
j_gene: TRBJ2-3
v_gene: TRBV29-1
CDR3nt: TGCAGCGTTGAAGACGGAAGGGAGGCTAGCACAGATACGCAGTATTTT
CDR3aa: CSVEDGREASTDTQYF

abundance: NA
d_gene: NA
j_gene: TRBJ2-1
v_gene: TRBV3-1/TRBV3-2
CDR3nt: TGTGCCAGCAGCCAAGTTGGAGGGTGGGAAGAGCAGTTCTTC
CDR3aa: CASSQVGGWEEQFF

abundance: NA
d_gene: NA
j_gene: TRBJ2-2
v_gene: TRBV7-9
CDR3nt: TGTGCCAGCAGCACGACAAGAAACACCGGGGAGCTGTTTTTT
CDR3aa: CASSTTRNTGELFF

abundance: NA
d_gene: TRBD1
j_gene: TRBJ1-2
v_gene: TRBV3-1/TRBV3-2
CDR3nt: TGTGCCAGCAGCGGGGGCAGGGGGCTATATGGCTACACCTTC
CDR3aa: CASSGGRGLYGYTF

abundance: NA
d_gene: NA
j_gene: TRBJ2-2
v_gene: TRBV7-8
CDR3nt: TGTGCCAGCAGCTTAATCGGGATCCAGAACACCGGGGAGCTGTTTTTT
CDR3aa: CASSLIGIQNTGELFF

abundance: NA
d_gene: NA
j_gene: TRBJ2-3
v_gene: TRBV27
CDR3nt: TGTGCCAGCAGCCTCCTTGGCACAGATACGCAGTATTTT
CDR3aa: CASSLLGTDTQYF

abundance: NA
d_gene: NA
j_gene: TRBJ1-1
v_gene: TRBV18
CDR3nt: TGTGCCAGCTCAACATCCGGACGGGGGAAGACTGAAGCTTTCTTT
CDR3aa: CASSTSGRGKTEAFF

abundance: NA
d_gene: NA
j_gene: TRBJ1-1
v_gene: TRBV5-1
CDR3nt: TGCGCCAGCAGCGATAGGAGTGGGAGCACTGAAGCTTTCTTT
CDR3aa: CASSDRSGSTEAFF

abundance: NA
d_gene: NA
j_gene: TRBJ2-2
v_gene: TRBV7-7
CDR3nt: TGTGCTAGCAGCTTGGGGGGGCCGAACACCGGGGAGCTGTTTTTT
CDR3aa: CASSLGGPNTGELFF

abundance: few
d_gene: NA
j_gene: TRBJ1-2
v_gene: TRBV10-3
CDR3nt: TGTGCCTCCCAGGGGAGCAAGGATGGCTACACCTTC
CDR3aa: CASQGSKDGYTF

abundance: NA
d_gene: NA
j_gene: TRBJ1-1
v_gene: TRBV11-3
CDR3nt: TGTGCCAGCAGCCAAGGTCCGGGGATGGCTTTCTTT
CDR3aa: CASSQGPGMAFF

abundance: NA
d_gene: TRBD1
j_gene: TRBJ2-7
v_gene: TRBV28
CDR3nt: TGTGCCAGTTTGGACAGGGTCGTGTCCGAGCAGTACTTC
CDR3aa: CASLDRVVSEQYF

abundance: few
d_gene: NA
j_gene: TRBJ2-1
v_gene: TRBV29-1
CDR3nt: TGCAGCGCCCCCGCCGCGAGGAATGAGCAGTTCTTC
CDR3aa: CSAPAARNEQFF

abundance: NA
d_gene: TRBD1
j_gene: TRBJ2-5
v_gene: TRBV5-1
CDR3nt: TGCGCCAGCAGCGGGGTAGGGGGCGGTGAGACCCAGTACTTC
CDR3aa: CASSGVGGGETQYF

abundance: NA
d_gene: NA
j_gene: TRBJ1-1
v_gene: TRBV9
CDR3nt: TGTGCCAGCAGCGATAGTACAGGAGAGATGAACACTGAAGCTTTCTTT
CDR3aa: CASSDSTGEMNTEAFF

abundance: NA
d_gene: TRBD1
j_gene: TRBJ1-4
v_gene: TRBV6-6
CDR3nt: TGTGCCAGCAAGGGGACAGATAATGAAAAACTGTTTTTT
CDR3aa: CASKGTDNEKLFF

abundance: NA
d_gene: NA
j_gene: TRBJ1-2
v_gene: TRBV3-1/TRBV3-2
CDR3nt: TGTGCCAGCAGCCAGCAGGCTTATGGCTACACCTTC
CDR3aa: CASSQQAYGYTF

abundance: NA
d_gene: NA
j_gene: TRBJ1-1
v_gene: TRBV6-5
CDR3nt: TGTGCCAGCATATTGAACACTGAAGCTTTCTTT
CDR3aa: CASILNTEAFF

abundance: NA
d_gene: TRBD1
j_gene: TRBJ1-2
v_gene: TRBV10-1
CDR3nt: TGCGCCAGCATTATGTATGCAAGACAGGGTTTCTATGGCTACACCTTC
CDR3aa: CASIMYARQGFYGYTF

abundance: NA
d_gene: TRBD1
j_gene: TRBJ2-3
v_gene: TRBV9
CDR3nt: TGTGCCAGCAGCGTAGGGGACAGGGTAGGACCAAGAACAGATACGCAGTATTTT
CDR3aa: CASSVGDRVGPRTDTQYF

abundance: NA
d_gene: TRBD1
j_gene: TRBJ1-3
v_gene: TRBV2
CDR3nt: TGTGCCAGCATGCCTGGGACAGTTGGAAACACCATATATTTT
CDR3aa: CASMPGTVGNTIYF

abundance: NA
d_gene: TRBD2
j_gene: TRBJ2-1
v_gene: TRBV7-6
CDR3nt: TGTGCCAGCAGCTTAGTCCCTAGCGGGAGTCAGGAGCAGTTCTTC
CDR3aa: CASSLVPSGSQEQFF

abundance: NA
d_gene: NA
j_gene: TRBJ1-1
v_gene: TRBV5-8
CDR3nt: TGTGCCAGCAGCCGACGAGCGGCCACTGAAGCTTTCTTT
CDR3aa: CASSRRAATEAFF

abundance: NA
d_gene: TRBD2
j_gene: TRBJ2-1
v_gene: TRBV5-1
CDR3nt: TGCGCCAGCAGCTCCCCGGGACTAGCGGGAGTAGGTGAGCAGTTCTTC
CDR3aa: CASSSPGLAGVGEQFF

abundance: NA
d_gene: TRBD1
j_gene: TRBJ2-2
v_gene: TRBV5-1
CDR3nt: TGCGCCAGCAGGCCCCGGGACAGGGACACCGGGGAGCTGTTTTTT
CDR3aa: CASRPRDRDTGELFF

abundance: NA
d_gene: NA
j_gene: TRBJ1-1
v_gene: TRBV7-9
CDR3nt: TGTGCCAGCAGCTTAGACAGGGAGACTGAAGCTTTCTTT
CDR3aa: CASSLDRETEAFF

abundance: NA
d_gene: TRBD1
j_gene: TRBJ1-2
v_gene: TRBV2
CDR3nt: TGTGCCAGCAGTGAGCGGCAGGGGGTCCCCTATGGCTACACCTTC
CDR3aa: CASSERQGVPYGYTF

abundance: once
d_gene: TRBD2
j_gene: TRBJ2-5
v_gene: TRBV7-3
CDR3nt: TGTGCCAGCGGCCCTGGCGGGAGGTGGACCCAGTACTTC
CDR3aa: CASGPGGRWTQYF

abundance: NA
d_gene: TRBD1
j_gene: TRBJ1-1
v_gene: TRBV5-5
CDR3nt: TGTGCCAGCAGCTCACAGGGGATTGGGGAAGCTTTCTTT
CDR3aa: CASSSQGIGEAFF

abundance: NA
d_gene: NA
j_gene: TRBJ1-2
v_gene: TRBV5-6
CDR3nt: TGTGCCAGCAGCCCGGGGGGCAGAGATAACTATGGCTACACCTTC
CDR3aa: CASSPGGRDNYGYTF

abundance: NA
d_gene: NA
j_gene: TRBJ2-3
v_gene: TRBV9
CDR3nt: TGTGCCAGCAGCGTAGGTCACGGTTACGACACAGATACGCAGTATTTT
CDR3aa: CASSVGHGYDTDTQYF

abundance: NA
d_gene: NA
j_gene: TRBJ1-6
v_gene: TRBV3-1/TRBV3-2
CDR3nt: TGTGCCAGCAGCCAAGACGGGAGTTCACCCCTCCACTTT
CDR3aa: CASSQDGSSPLHF

abundance: NA
d_gene: NA
j_gene: TRBJ1-2
v_gene: TRBV29-1
CDR3nt: TGCAGCGTTGTGTCTTTTGCAGACAGCTCCTATGGCTACACCTTC
CDR3aa: CSVVSFADSSYGYTF

abundance: once
d_gene: TRBD1
j_gene: TRBJ1-4
v_gene: TRBV7-9
CDR3nt: TGTGCCAGCAGCTTAGCGTCGGGACAGGGTGGAGAAAAACTGTTTTTT
CDR3aa: CASSLASGQGGEKLFF

abundance: once
d_gene: NA
j_gene: TRBJ2-3
v_gene: TRBV5-1
CDR3nt: TGCGCCAGCAGCTTATCCATCCAGGGAAGGTCCACAGATACGCAGTATTTT
CDR3aa: CASSLSIQGRSTDTQYF

abundance: NA
d_gene: NA
j_gene: TRBJ1-4
v_gene: TRBV24-1
CDR3nt: TGTGCCACCAGTGACGGGGGGTTCGGGGAAAAACTGTTTTTT
CDR3aa: CATSDGGFGEKLFF

abundance: NA
d_gene: TRBD1
j_gene: TRBJ1-5
v_gene: TRBV5-1
CDR3nt: TGCGCCAGCAGCTTGGAGGACAGGAATCAGCCCCAGCATTTT
CDR3aa: CASSLEDRNQPQHF

abundance: NA
d_gene: NA
j_gene: TRBJ2-1
v_gene: TRBV9
CDR3nt: TGTGCCAGCAGCGTAGCTACGCAGGGCTCCTACAATGAGCAGTTCTTC
CDR3aa: CASSVATQGSYNEQFF

abundance: NA
d_gene: NA
j_gene: TRBJ2-4
v_gene: TRBV24-1
CDR3nt: TGTGCCACCATCCTCCCCTCCGGGTCCGTCATAGCCAAAAACATTCAGTACTTC
CDR3aa: CATILPSGSVIAKNIQYF

abundance: few
d_gene: TRBD1
j_gene: TRBJ2-7
v_gene: TRBV18
CDR3nt: TGTGCCAGCTCACTAGAAAGACAGGGGGCGTCCGAGCAGTACTTC
CDR3aa: CASSLERQGASEQYF

abundance: few
d_gene: TRBD1
j_gene: TRBJ1-6
v_gene: TRBV5-1
CDR3nt: TGCGCCAGCAGGGACAGGGAGAATTCACCCCTCCACTTT
CDR3aa: CASRDRENSPLHF

abundance: few
d_gene: NA
j_gene: TRBJ2-7
v_gene: TRBV5-1
CDR3nt: TGCGCCAGCAGCTTGGGCGGAACCTACGAGCAGTACTTC
CDR3aa: CASSLGGTYEQYF

abundance: NA
d_gene: TRBD1
j_gene: TRBJ1-5
v_gene: TRBV19
CDR3nt: TGTGCCAGTAACCGGCTCGAGGCAGGGGGGACCGAGCCCCAGCATTTT
CDR3aa: CASNRLEAGGTEPQHF

abundance: NA
d_gene: TRBD1
j_gene: TRBJ2-5
v_gene: TRBV30
CDR3nt: TGTGCCTGGAGTCCGGACAGGGGCGAGACCCAGTACTTC
CDR3aa: CAWSPDRGETQYF

abundance: few
d_gene: TRBD1
j_gene: TRBJ1-4
v_gene: TRBV4-1
CDR3nt: TGCGCCAGCAGACATACCACAGGGGGTCCTAATGAAAAACTGTTTTTT
CDR3aa: CASRHTTGGPNEKLFF

abundance: NA
d_gene: TRBD1
j_gene: TRBJ2-3
v_gene: TRBV18
CDR3nt: TGTGCCAGCTCGCGACAGGGCCCAGATACGCAGTATTTT
CDR3aa: CASSRQGPDTQYF

abundance: NA
d_gene: TRBD1
j_gene: TRBJ2-1
v_gene: TRBV10-3
CDR3nt: TGTGCCATCAGCCTGGGACAGGGCGGCTACAATGAGCAGTTCTTC
CDR3aa: CAISLGQGGYNEQFF